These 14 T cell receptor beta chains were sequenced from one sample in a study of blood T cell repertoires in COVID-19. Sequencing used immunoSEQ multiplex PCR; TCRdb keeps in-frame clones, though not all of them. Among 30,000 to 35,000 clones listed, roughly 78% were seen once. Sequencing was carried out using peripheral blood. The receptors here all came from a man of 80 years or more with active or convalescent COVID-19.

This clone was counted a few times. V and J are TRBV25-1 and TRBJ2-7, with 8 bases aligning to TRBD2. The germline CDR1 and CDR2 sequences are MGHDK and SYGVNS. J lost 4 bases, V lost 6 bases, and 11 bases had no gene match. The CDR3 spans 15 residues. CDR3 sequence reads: CASSGTAGGLYEQYF. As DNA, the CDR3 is TGTGCCAGCAGCGGCACGGCGGGAGGCTTGTACGAGCAGTACTTC.

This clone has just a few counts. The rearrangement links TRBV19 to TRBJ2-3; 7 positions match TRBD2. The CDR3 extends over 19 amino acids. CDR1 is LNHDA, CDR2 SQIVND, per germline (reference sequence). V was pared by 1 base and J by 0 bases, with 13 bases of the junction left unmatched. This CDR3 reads CASSIGAGDFLYSTDTQYF. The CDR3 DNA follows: TGTGCCAGTAGTATAGGGGCGGGAGACTTCCTGTATAGCACAGATACGCAGTATTTT.

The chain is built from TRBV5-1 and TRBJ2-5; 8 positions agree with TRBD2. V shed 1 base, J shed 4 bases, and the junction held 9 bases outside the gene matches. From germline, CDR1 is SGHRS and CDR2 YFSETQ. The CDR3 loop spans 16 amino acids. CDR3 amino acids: CASSLQQRESGETQYF. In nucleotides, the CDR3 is TGCGCCAGCAGCTTGCAACAGCGGGAGTCGGGAGAGACCCAGTACTTC.

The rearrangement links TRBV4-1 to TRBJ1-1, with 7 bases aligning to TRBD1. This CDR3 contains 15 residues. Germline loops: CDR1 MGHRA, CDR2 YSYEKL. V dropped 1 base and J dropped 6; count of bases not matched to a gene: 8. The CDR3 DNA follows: TGCGCCAGCAGCCAAGTTAGAGGGGGCGTCGCTGAAGCTTTCTTT. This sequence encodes CASSQVRGGVAEAFF.

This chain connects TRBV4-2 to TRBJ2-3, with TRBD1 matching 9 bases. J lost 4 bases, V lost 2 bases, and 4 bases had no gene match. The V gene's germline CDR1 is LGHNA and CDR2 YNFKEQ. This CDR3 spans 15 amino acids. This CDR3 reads CASSQRNRGPDTQYF. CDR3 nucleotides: TGTGCCAGCAGCCAACGGAACAGGGGGCCAGATACGCAGTATTTT.

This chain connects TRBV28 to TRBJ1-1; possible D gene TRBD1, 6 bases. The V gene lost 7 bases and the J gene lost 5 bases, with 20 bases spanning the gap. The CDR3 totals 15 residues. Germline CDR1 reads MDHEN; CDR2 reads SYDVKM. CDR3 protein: CASTAAGKGGTEAFF. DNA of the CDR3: TGTGCCAGCACCGCGGCCGGGAAGGGGGGGACTGAAGCTTTCTTT.

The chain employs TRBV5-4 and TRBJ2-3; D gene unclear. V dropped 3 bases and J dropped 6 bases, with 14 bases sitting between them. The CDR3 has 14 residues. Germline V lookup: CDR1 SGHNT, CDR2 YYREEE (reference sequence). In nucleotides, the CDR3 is TGTGCCAGCAGCTCCTTTGACATTGGGGATACGCAGTATTTT. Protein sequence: CASSSFDIGDTQYF.

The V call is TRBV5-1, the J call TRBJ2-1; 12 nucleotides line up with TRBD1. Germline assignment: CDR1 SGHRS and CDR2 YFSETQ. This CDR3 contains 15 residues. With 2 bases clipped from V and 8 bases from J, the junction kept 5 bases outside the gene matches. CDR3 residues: CASSFSGTGGYEQFF. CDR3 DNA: TGCGCCAGCAGCTTCTCTGGGACAGGGGGCTATGAGCAGTTCTTC.

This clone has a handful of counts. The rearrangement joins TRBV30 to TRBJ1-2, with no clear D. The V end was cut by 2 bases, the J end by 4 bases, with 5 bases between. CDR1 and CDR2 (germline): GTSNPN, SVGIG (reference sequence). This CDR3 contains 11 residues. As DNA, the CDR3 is TGTGCCTGGAGTAGGAGCTATGGCTACACCTTC. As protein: CAWSRSYGYTF. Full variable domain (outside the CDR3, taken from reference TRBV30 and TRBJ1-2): SQTIHQWPATLVQPVGSPLSLECTVEGTSNPNLYWYRQAAGRGLQLLFYSVGIGQISSEVPQNLSASRPQDRQFILSSKKLLLSDSGFYLCAWSRSYGYTFGSGTRLTVV.

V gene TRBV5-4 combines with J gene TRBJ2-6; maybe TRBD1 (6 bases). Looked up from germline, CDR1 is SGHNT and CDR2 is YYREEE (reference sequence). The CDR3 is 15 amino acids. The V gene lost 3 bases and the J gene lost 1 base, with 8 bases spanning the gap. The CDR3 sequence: CASSSQGSGANVLTF. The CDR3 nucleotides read TGTGCCAGCAGCTCACAGGGATCTGGGGCCAACGTCCTGACTTTC.

The CDR3 region has the DNA TGTGCCACCAGTGATGGGGGACTAACGCAAGAGACCCAGTACTTC. It specifies CATSDGGLTQETQYF. The chain has TRBV24-1 and TRBJ2-5; 7 nucleotides match TRBD2. CDR1 is KGHDR, CDR2 SFDVKD, per germline. V gave up 3 bases and J gave up 2 bases; unmatched junction bases: 5. The CDR3 length is 15 residues.

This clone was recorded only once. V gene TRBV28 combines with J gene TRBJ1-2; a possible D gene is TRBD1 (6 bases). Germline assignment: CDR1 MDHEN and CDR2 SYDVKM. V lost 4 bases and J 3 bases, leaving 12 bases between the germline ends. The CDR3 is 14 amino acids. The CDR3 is CASSSRGDDYGYTF. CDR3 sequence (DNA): TGTGCCAGCAGTTCCAGGGGAGACGACTATGGCTACACCTTC.

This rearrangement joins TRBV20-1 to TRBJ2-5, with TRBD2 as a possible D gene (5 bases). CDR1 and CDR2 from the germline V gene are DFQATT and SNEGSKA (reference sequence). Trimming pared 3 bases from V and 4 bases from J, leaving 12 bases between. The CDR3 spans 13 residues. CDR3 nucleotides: TGCAGTGCTAGTGTGCTAGCAGGAGAGACCCAGTACTTC. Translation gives CSASVLAGETQYF.

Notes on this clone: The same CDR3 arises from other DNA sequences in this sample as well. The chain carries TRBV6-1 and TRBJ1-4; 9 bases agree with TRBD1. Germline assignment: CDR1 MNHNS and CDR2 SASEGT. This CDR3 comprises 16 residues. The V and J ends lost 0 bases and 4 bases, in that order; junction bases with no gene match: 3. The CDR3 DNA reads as TGTGCCAGCAGTGAAGCGCGGGGACAGGGTAATGAAAAACTGTTTTTT. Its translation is CASSEARGQGNEKLFF.